This passage covers 7 T cell receptor beta chains from one sample sequenced in a study of CD8+ T cells in alopecia areata. The authors extracted RNA and reverse transcribed it into cDNA as the sequencing template. The protocol was immunoSEQ multiplex PCR, while the TCRdb copy is restricted to in-frame clones and leaves out a portion. The sample shows some 200,000 clones, roughly 64% of them seen only once. Treatment described: oral pan-JAK inhibitor, 5-10 mg twice daily. Sequenced here: CD4+ T cells sorted from blood, sampled at week 24, from a patient treated with tofacitinib. Source of these receptors: a human donor with alopecia areata.

This sequence joins TRBV15 and TRBJ2-2, with 10 bases fitting TRBD1. V lost 5 bases and J lost 3; bases outside the gene matches: 3. CDR1 and CDR2 (germline): LNHNV, YYDKDF (reference sequence). CDR3 size: 15 residues. CDR3 in amino acids: CATSVGTGDTGELFF. Here the CDR3 DNA reads TGTGCCACCAGCGTCGGGACAGGGGACACCGGGGAGCTGTTTTTT. The full variable domain, rest sourced from reference TRBV15 and TRBJ2-2, is DAMVIQNPRYQVTQFGKPVTLSCSQTLNHNVMYWYQQKSSQAPKLLFHYYDKDFNNEADTPDNFQSRRPNTSFCFLDIRSPGLGDTAMYLCATSVGTGDTGELFFGEGSRLTVL.

CDR3 bases: TGTGCCAGCAGCTTAGGGACTGGGTCCTACAATGAGCAGTTCTTC. It specifies CASSLGTGSYNEQFF. This rearrangement joins TRBV7-6 to TRBJ2-1, with D possibly being TRBD2 (5 bases). The CDR3 is made up of 15 amino acids. Trimming pared 1 base from V and 1 base from J, leaving 8 bases between. In germline, CDR1 is SGHVS, CDR2 FNYEAQ.

V is TRBV5-4 and J is TRBJ1-1, with no clear D. The CDR3 spans 15 residues. Trimming took off 6 bases at V and 0 bases at J, with 15 bases between the two ends. Looked up from germline, CDR1 is SGHNT and CDR2 is YYREEE (reference sequence). The DNA of the CDR3 is TGTGCCAGCAAGCCTCGGACGGCGATGAACACTGAAGCTTTCTTT. Protein product: CASKPRTAMNTEAFF.

The chain combines TRBV5-1 with TRBJ2-1, with D maybe TRBD1 (5 bases). Per germline, CDR1 SGHRS and CDR2 YFSETQ. CDR3 size: 13 residues. Trimming took 4 bases from V and 1 from J, leaving 6 bases between them. CDR3 amino acids: CASSRGSYNEQFF. DNA for the CDR3: TGCGCCAGCAGCAGGGGTTCCTACAATGAGCAGTTCTTC.

Many counts were recorded for this clone. The V and J genes are TRBV10-2 and TRBJ2-3, with a possible D match to TRBD2 (6 bases). The germline V gene encodes CDR1 WSHSY and CDR2 SAAADI. V was pared by 3 bases and J by 4 bases, with 11 bases between. CDR3 length: 14 residues. In DNA form, the CDR3 reads TGCGCCAGCAGTGATGCCGGGAGTGCAGATACGCAGTATTTT. Amino acid sequence: CASSDAGSADTQYF.

Concerning this clone: This specimen includes other DNA sequences encoding the same CDR3. The genes are TRBV6-5 and TRBJ1-6; tentatively, D is TRBD1 (5 bases). The V end lost 2 bases, the J end lost 10 bases, and 6 bases lay between the germline ends. The length of the CDR3 is 12 residues. Germline lookup yields CDR1 MNHEY and CDR2 SVGAGI. CDR3 sequence reads: CASSYRGSPLHF. CDR3 nucleotides: TGTGCCAGCAGTTACCGGGGGTCACCCCTCCACTTT.

The chain has TRBV10-3 and TRBJ1-2; tentatively, D is TRBD1 (5 bases). V was pared by 5 bases and J by 3 bases, with 10 bases between. This CDR3 contains 13 residues. Germline CDR1 and CDR2: ENHRY and SYGVKD. As DNA, the CDR3 is TGTGCCATCAGTTACGACAGAGACTATGGCTACACCTTC. Its protein is CAISYDRDYGYTF.